Each of the 25 T cell receptor beta chains below was sequenced from the same sample in a study of cytomegalovirus exposure and HLA in healthy donors. Both 60 Vbeta primers and 13 Jbeta primers went into the PCR. Libraries were prepared by immunoSEQ multiplex PCR; TCRdb keeps only in-frame clonotypes and omits some of them. The repertoire includes around 67,000 clones, approximately 74% of them detected once, and 22% sits in the top ten. What was sequenced was PBMCs. Receptor source: a woman aged 25 to 39 in good health and CMV-seropositive.

The rearrangement joins TRBV29-1 to TRBJ2-7; unclear D gene. CDR3 length: 10 residues. V lost 4 bases to trimming and J lost 5 bases, with 6 bases between them. Germline loops: CDR1 SQVTM, CDR2 ANQGSEA. Here the CDR3 reads CSVGAHEQYF. In nucleotides, the CDR3 is TGCAGCGTTGGGGCCCACGAGCAGTACTTC.

This rearrangement joins TRBV18 to TRBJ2-5; D not resolved. CDR1 is KGHSH and CDR2 is LQKENI in the germline V gene. There are 13 residues in the CDR3. V shed 0 bases and J shed 4 bases, with 6 bases lying between them. The DNA for the CDR3 is TGTGCCAGCTCACCACCCCCGGGAGAGACCCAGTACTTC. Its translation is CASSPPPGETQYF.

The CDR3: CASSLGGRQSYNEQFF. CDR3 DNA: TGTGCCAGCAGCTTAGGCGGGAGACAGTCCTACAATGAGCAGTTCTTC. The gene calls are TRBV7-2 and TRBJ2-1; 7 nucleotides match TRBD2. J gave up 1 base and V 1 base, and 4 bases lay outside the gene matches. CDR1 is SGHTA, CDR2 FQGNSA, per germline. The CDR3 extends over 16 amino acids.

In its sample, this clone was seen once. The chain is built from TRBV29-1 and TRBJ2-1; perhaps TRBD1 as D (6 bases). V dropped 3 bases and J dropped 4 bases, with 13 bases sitting between them. The germline CDR1 and CDR2 sequences are SQVTM and ANQGSEA. The CDR3 runs to 14 residues. CDR3 sequence: CSVDRMRGYNEQFF. The CDR3 DNA is TGCAGCGTTGACAGGATGAGGGGGTACAATGAGCAGTTCTTC.

The sample holds one count of this clone. V usage is TRBV6-5 and J usage is TRBJ1-1; maybe TRBD1 (5 bases). This CDR3 has 13 amino acids. V lost 6 bases to trimming and J lost 0 bases, with 8 bases between them. Per the germline V gene, CDR1 is MNHEY and CDR2 is SVGAGI. DNA of the CDR3: TGTGCCAGCAGGCAGACAGTGAACACTGAAGCTTTCTTT. This gives the protein CASRQTVNTEAFF.

CDR3 amino acids: CASSLRRSSYNEQFF. The CDR3 region has the DNA TGCGCCAGCAGCTTACGCCGCAGCTCCTACAATGAGCAGTTCTTC. This sequence joins TRBV5-1 and TRBJ2-1; unclear D gene. CDR1 is SGHRS, CDR2 YFSETQ, per germline. This CDR3 has 15 residues. The germline V and J ends were trimmed by 2 bases and 0 bases, with 9 bases remaining between them.

The chain combines TRBV28 with TRBJ1-2; D gene ambiguous. V shed 5 bases and J shed 6 bases, with 16 bases lying between them. Germline V CDR1 and CDR2: MDHEN, SYDVKM. The CDR3 is made up of 14 amino acids. Here the CDR3 reads CASSTGPPTHGYTF. The CDR3 DNA follows: TGTGCCAGCAGTACTGGGCCTCCAACGCATGGCTACACCTTC.

V gene TRBV6-5 combines with J gene TRBJ2-7, with a possible D match to TRBD2 (6 bases). CDR1 and CDR2 (germline): MNHEY, SVGAGI. The CDR3 is 14 residues long. Between the trimmed V and J ends, which lost 0 bases and 6 bases, there was a span of 12 bases. DNA for the CDR3: TGTGCCAGCAGTTACTCTCCGGGAGTGACCGAGCAGTACTTC. Translating it yields CASSYSPGVTEQYF.

The chain uses TRBV4-3 and TRBJ2-3; possible D gene TRBD2, 7 bases. Germline assignment: CDR1 LGHNA and CDR2 YSLEER. This CDR3 contains 16 residues. Trimming removed 1 base from V and 4 bases from J, with 15 bases in between. The CDR3 protein is CASSQVGGGGPDTQYF. The CDR3 nucleotides are TGCGCCAGCAGCCAAGTGGGCGGGGGCGGCCCAGATACGCAGTATTTT.

V is TRBV5-1 and J is TRBJ1-1; 7 positions match TRBD1. The CDR3 has 14 residues. V shed 0 bases and J 12 bases; nucleotides not matched to a gene: 11. Germline-derived CDR1 and CDR2 are SGHRS and YFSETQ. CDR3 region: CASSLEGGARRTFF. The CDR3 bases are TGCGCCAGCAGCTTGGAAGGGGGCGCCCGGAGAACTTTCTTT. The entire variable domain, with the rest obtained from reference TRBV5-1 and TRBJ1-1, is as follows: KAGVTQTPRYLIKTRGQQVTLSCSPISGHRSVSWYQQTPGQGLQFLFEYFSETQRNKGNFPGRFSGRQFSNSRSEMNVSTLELGDSALYLCASSLEGGARRTFFGQGTRLTVV.

This rearrangement joins TRBV15 to TRBJ1-1; D may be TRBD1 (6 bases). CDR1 and CDR2 from the germline V gene are LNHNV and YYDKDF (reference sequence). V lost 8 bases, J lost 3 bases, and 13 bases lay in between. This CDR3 has 13 amino acids. The CDR3, as DNA: TGTGCCACCTCCCGGGGGGCTTACACTGAAGCTTTCTTT. Translated: CATSRGAYTEAFF.

This clone was seen only a few times. The chain is built from TRBV6-5 and TRBJ2-7, with 10 bases that match TRBD2. Germline V gene data show CDR1 as MNHEY and CDR2 as SVGAGI. CDR3 length: 14 amino acids. The V segment lost 5 bases and the J segment 7 bases; nucleotides outside the gene matches: 8. CDR3 amino acids: CASSRTSGWGEQYF. CDR3 coding DNA: TGTGCCAGCAGTCGGACTAGCGGATGGGGGGAGCAGTACTTC.

The CDR3 region has the DNA TGTGCCAGCGCGACAGAACTAAACTATGGCTACACCTTC. Encoded protein: CASATELNYGYTF. V and J are TRBV28 and TRBJ1-2, with D perhaps TRBD1 (5 bases). This CDR3 spans 13 amino acids. Per the germline V gene, CDR1 is MDHEN and CDR2 is SYDVKM. V lost 8 bases, J lost 2 bases, and 12 bases lay in between.

This chain joins TRBV27 and TRBJ1-5; D is ambiguous. Per germline, CDR1 MNHEY and CDR2 SMNVEV (reference sequence). CDR3 length: 14 residues. Trimming stripped 7 bases from V and 3 bases from J, with 13 bases between. The CDR3 spells CASTPRGINQPQHF. The CDR3, as DNA: TGTGCCAGCACCCCCCGGGGAATCAATCAGCCCCAGCATTTT.

V gene TRBV25-1 combines with J gene TRBJ1-4; TRBD1 agrees at 12 bases. Germline V gives CDR1 MGHDK, CDR2 SYGVNS. CDR3 length: 18 residues. The ends lost 2 bases at V and 0 bases at J; junction bases unmatched: 4. CDR3 amino acids: CASSEGTGGFTTNEKLFF. DNA of the CDR3: TGTGCCAGCAGTGAAGGGACAGGGGGCTTTACAACTAATGAAAAACTGTTTTTT. Complete variable domain (other parts from reference TRBV25-1 and TRBJ1-4): EADIYQTPRYLVIGTGKKITLECSQTMGHDKMYWYQQDPGMELHLIHYSYGVNSTEKGDLSSESTVSRIRTEHFPLTLESARPSHTSQYLCASSEGTGGFTTNEKLFFGSGTQLSVL.

The rearrangement joins TRBV29-1 to TRBJ2-5, with 11 bases identical to TRBD2. The V gene's germline CDR1 is SQVTM and CDR2 ANQGSEA. CDR3 length equals 16 residues. V lost 1 base and J lost 5; bases outside the gene matches: 9. CDR3 DNA: TGCAGCGTTGAAGTGTCTAGCGGGAGGCCTAGGGAGACCCAGTACTTC. It codes for CSVEVSSGRPRETQYF. Using reference TRBV29-1 and TRBJ2-5 for the parts outside the CDR3, the full variable domain is SAVISQKPSRDICQRGTSLTIQCQVDSQVTMMFWYRQQPGQSLTLIATANQGSEATYESGFVIDKFPISRPNLTFSTLTVSNMSPEDSSIYLCSVEVSSGRPRETQYFGPGTRLLVL.

This chain links TRBV9 with TRBJ1-1; D gene unclear. The germline gives CDR1 SGDLS, CDR2 YYNGEE. V was cut by 0 bases and J by 1 base, with 7 bases left in between. CDR3 size: 14 residues. CDR3 residues: CASSVGSQNTEAFF. The DNA for the CDR3 is TGTGCCAGCAGCGTAGGATCACAGAACACTGAAGCTTTCTTT.

The chain joins TRBV29-1 to TRBJ1-2; D is ambiguous. In germline, CDR1 is SQVTM, CDR2 ANQGSEA. The CDR3 is 12 amino acids. V lost 6 bases and J 2 bases, leaving 10 bases between the germline ends. The CDR3 protein is CSVHSFNYGYTF. The CDR3 bases are TGCAGCGTCCATTCATTCAACTATGGCTACACCTTC.

The rearrangement uses TRBV7-9 and TRBJ1-3, with TRBD1 identical over 7 bases. The V segment lost 8 bases and the J segment 4 bases; nucleotides outside the gene matches: 11. Germline values: CDR1 SEHNR, CDR2 FQNEAQ (reference sequence). The CDR3 covers 15 residues. CDR3 loop: CASAPQGLYGNTIYF. DNA for the CDR3: TGTGCCAGCGCACCACAGGGGCTTTACGGAAACACCATATATTTT. Variable domain in full (rest from reference TRBV7-9 and TRBJ1-3): DTGVSQNPRHKITKRGQNVTFRCDPISEHNRLYWYRQTLGQGPEFLTYFQNEAQLEKSRLLSDRFSAERPKGSFSTLEIQRTEQGDSAMYLCASAPQGLYGNTIYFGEGSWLTVV.

V usage is TRBV5-6 and J usage is TRBJ2-1, with 8 bases that match TRBD2. CDR3 length: 15 amino acids. V shed 0 bases, J shed 10 bases, and the junction held 9 bases outside the gene matches. Germline V gene data show CDR1 as SGHDT and CDR2 as YYEEEE. Written as DNA, the CDR3 is TGTGCCAGCAGCTTGGCTTGGCTAGCGGGTGGAGAGCAGTTCTTC. This translates into CASSLAWLAGGEQFF.

The chain combines TRBV7-7 with TRBJ1-3; D is uncertain. Germline assignment: CDR1 SSHAT and CDR2 FNYEAQ (reference sequence). This CDR3 has 13 residues. With 3 bases removed from V and 4 bases from J, the gap between germline ends came to 7 bases. The CDR3 region has the DNA TGTGCCAGCAGCTTGTCTGAGGGAAACACCATATATTTT. It is translated as CASSLSEGNTIYF.

The chain recombines TRBV6-6 with TRBJ1-4; 7 bases agree with TRBD1. The V gene's germline CDR1 is MNHNY and CDR2 SVGAGI (reference sequence). The CDR3 spans 14 residues. J was trimmed by 3 bases and V by 4 bases; bases with no gene match: 2. The CDR3: CASSLQGSNEKLFF. As DNA, the CDR3 is TGTGCCAGCAGTTTACAGGGGTCTAATGAAAAACTGTTTTTT.

The chain recombines TRBV5-1 with TRBJ2-1; D gene unclear. With 4 bases removed from V and 2 bases from J, the gap between germline ends came to 13 bases. This CDR3 is 15 amino acids long. Germline-derived CDR1 and CDR2 are SGHRS and YFSETQ. Here the CDR3 reads CASSPSSSTYNEQFF. The CDR3 nucleotides are TGCGCCAGCAGCCCAAGTTCGAGCACCTACAATGAGCAGTTCTTC.

The rearrangement uses TRBV29-1 and TRBJ2-7, with TRBD2 identical over 9 bases. This CDR3 is built from 16 residues. In germline, CDR1 is SQVTM, CDR2 ANQGSEA. The J segment lost 2 bases and the V segment lost 0 bases, leaving 8 bases of the junction unmatched. The CDR3 sequence is CSVEEREGLGPYEQYF. The CDR3 bases are TGCAGCGTTGAAGAGCGGGAGGGCCTAGGACCCTACGAGCAGTACTTC.

The chain links TRBV7-9 to TRBJ2-7; 8 bases map to TRBD2. The J segment lost 5 bases and the V segment lost 5 bases, leaving 11 bases of the junction unmatched. The CDR3 consists of 15 residues. The V gene's germline CDR1 is SEHNR and CDR2 FQNEAQ (reference sequence). CDR3 region: CASSTTGTRSHEQYF. The CDR3 bases are TGTGCCAGCAGCACAACCGGGACTAGGAGCCACGAGCAGTACTTC.